This TCR beta chain derives from a study of technical replicates of blood from a few donors. Trimming took off 4 bases at V and 5 bases at J, with 13 bases between the two ends. CDR1 and CDR2 from the germline V gene are WSHSY and SAAADI. The CDR3 is 14 amino acids. The protocol was immunoSEQ multiplex PCR, while the TCRdb copy is restricted to in-frame clones and leaves out a portion. The sample has tens of thousands of clones, over 90% seen once. The chain employs TRBV10-2 and TRBJ2-3, with no clear D. The sample consisted of T cells isolated from PBMCs. The TCR originated in a human donor in good health. The CDR3 sequence is CASSAIPPVDTQYF. Written as DNA, the CDR3 is TGCGCCAGCAGTGCTATCCCGCCCGTAGATACGCAGTATTTT.